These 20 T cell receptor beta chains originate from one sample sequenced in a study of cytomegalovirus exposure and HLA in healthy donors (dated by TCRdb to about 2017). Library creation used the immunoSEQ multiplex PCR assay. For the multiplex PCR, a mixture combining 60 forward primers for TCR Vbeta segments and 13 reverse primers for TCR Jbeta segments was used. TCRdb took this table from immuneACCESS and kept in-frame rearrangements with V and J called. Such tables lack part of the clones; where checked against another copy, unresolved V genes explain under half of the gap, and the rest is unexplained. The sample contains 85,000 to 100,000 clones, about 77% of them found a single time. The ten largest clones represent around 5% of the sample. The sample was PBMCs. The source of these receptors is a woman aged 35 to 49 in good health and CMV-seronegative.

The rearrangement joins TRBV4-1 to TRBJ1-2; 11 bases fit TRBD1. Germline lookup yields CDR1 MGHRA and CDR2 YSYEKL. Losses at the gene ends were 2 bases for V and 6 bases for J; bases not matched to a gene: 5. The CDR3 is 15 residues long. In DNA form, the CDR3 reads TGCGCCAGCAGCCAAAGCGGGACAGGGGGTGATGGCTACACCTTC. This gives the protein CASSQSGTGGDGYTF.

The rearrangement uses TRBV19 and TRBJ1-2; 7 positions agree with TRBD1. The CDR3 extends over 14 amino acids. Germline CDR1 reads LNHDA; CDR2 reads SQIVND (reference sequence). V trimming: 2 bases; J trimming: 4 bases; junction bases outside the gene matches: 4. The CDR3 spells CASSITGEAYGYTF. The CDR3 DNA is TGTGCCAGTAGTATAACAGGGGAGGCCTATGGCTACACCTTC.

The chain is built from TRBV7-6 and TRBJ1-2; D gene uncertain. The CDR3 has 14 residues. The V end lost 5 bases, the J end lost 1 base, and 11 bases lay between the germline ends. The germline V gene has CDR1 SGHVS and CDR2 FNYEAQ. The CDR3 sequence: CASSPQQSNYGYTF. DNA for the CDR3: TGTGCCAGCAGCCCCCAACAGAGTAACTATGGCTACACCTTC.

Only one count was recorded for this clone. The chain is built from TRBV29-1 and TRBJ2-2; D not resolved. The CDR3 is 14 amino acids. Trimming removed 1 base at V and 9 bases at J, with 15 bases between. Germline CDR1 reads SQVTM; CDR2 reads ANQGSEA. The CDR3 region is CSVEGGLVGRELFF. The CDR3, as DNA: TGCAGCGTTGAAGGAGGCCTAGTCGGCCGGGAGCTGTTTTTT.

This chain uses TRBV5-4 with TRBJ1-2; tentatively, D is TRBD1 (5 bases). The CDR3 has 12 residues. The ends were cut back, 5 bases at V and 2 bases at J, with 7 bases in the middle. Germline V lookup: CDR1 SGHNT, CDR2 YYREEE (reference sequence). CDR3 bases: TGTGCCAGCAGGGGGCGGAACTATGGCTACACCTTC. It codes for CASRGRNYGYTF.

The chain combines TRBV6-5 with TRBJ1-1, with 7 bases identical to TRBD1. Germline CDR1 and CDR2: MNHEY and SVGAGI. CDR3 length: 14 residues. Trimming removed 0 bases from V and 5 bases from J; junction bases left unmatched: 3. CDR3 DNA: TGTGCCAGCAGTTACTCGACAGGGTGGACTGAAGCTTTCTTT. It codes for CASSYSTGWTEAFF.

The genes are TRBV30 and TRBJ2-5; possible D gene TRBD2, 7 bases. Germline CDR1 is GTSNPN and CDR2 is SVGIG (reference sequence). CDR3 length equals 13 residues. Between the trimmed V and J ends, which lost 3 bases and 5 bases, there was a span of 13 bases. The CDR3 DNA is TGTGCCTGGAGACATAAGGGGGGGGAGACCCAGTACTTC. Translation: CAWRHKGGETQYF.

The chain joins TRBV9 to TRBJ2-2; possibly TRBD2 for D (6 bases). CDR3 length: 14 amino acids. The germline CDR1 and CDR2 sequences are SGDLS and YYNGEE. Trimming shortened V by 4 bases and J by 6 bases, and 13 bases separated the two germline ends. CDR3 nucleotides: TGTGCCAGCAGCCCTACCGGGGGTGCCGGGGAGCTGTTTTTT. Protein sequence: CASSPTGGAGELFF.

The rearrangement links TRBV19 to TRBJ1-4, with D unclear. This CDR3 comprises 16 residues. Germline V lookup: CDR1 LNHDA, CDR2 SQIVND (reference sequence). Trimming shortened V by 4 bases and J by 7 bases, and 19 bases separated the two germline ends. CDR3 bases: TGTGCCAGTAGTAGCGCCTCGCGAGGAACACTTGAAAAACTGTTTTTT. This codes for CASSSASRGTLEKLFF.

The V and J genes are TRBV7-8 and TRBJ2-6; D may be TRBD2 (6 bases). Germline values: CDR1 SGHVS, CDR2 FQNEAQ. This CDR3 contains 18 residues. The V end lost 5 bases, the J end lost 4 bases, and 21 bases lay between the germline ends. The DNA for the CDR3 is TGTGCCAGCAGCCCCTCCCCCGGGACTTTCAGGGGGGCCAACGTCCTGACTTTC. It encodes CASSPSPGTFRGANVLTF.

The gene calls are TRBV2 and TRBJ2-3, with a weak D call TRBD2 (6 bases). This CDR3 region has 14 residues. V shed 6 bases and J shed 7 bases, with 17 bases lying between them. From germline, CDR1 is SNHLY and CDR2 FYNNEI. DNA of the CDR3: TGTGCCAGCAGCGTAATCCGGGAGATGAATACGCAGTATTTT. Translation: CASSVIREMNTQYF.

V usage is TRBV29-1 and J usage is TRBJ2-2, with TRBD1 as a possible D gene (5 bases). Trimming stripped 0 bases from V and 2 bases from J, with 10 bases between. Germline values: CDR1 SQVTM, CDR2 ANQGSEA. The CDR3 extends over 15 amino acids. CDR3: CSVEEWGVNTGELFF. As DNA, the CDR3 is TGCAGCGTTGAAGAGTGGGGCGTCAACACCGGGGAGCTGTTTTTT.

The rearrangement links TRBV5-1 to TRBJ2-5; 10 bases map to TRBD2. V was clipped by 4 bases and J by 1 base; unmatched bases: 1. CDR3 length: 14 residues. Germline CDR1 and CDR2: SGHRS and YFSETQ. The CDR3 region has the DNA TGCGCCAGCAGCAGGACTAGCGGCCAAGAGACCCAGTACTTC. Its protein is CASSRTSGQETQYF. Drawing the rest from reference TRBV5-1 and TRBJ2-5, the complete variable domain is KAGVTQTPRYLIKTRGQQVTLSCSPISGHRSVSWYQQTPGQGLQFLFEYFSETQRNKGNFPGRFSGRQFSNSRSEMNVSTLELGDSALYLCASSRTSGQETQYFGPGTRLLVL.

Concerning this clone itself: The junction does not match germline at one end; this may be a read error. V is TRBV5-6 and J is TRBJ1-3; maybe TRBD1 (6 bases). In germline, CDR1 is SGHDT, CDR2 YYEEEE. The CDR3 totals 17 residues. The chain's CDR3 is CVSSYSWQGIAGNTIYF. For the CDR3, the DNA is TGTGTCAGCAGCTACTCGTGGCAGGGGATAGCTGGAAACACCATATATTTT.

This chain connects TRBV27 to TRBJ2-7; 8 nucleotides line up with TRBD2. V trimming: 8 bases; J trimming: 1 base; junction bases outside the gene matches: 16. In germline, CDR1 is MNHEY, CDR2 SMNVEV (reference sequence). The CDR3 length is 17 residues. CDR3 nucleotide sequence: TGTGCCAGCGGAGACCCTGGGCGGGGGGAAAAATCCTACGAGCAGTACTTC. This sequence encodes CASGDPGRGEKSYEQYF.

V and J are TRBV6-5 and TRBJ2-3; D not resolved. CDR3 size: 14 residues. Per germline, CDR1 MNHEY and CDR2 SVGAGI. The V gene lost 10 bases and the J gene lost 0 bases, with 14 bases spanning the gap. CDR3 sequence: CATRVSASTDTQYF. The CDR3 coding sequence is TGTGCCACCCGGGTGTCCGCTAGCACAGATACGCAGTATTTT.

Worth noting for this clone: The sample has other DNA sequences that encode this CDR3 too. The CDR3 loop is CASSQVGGSYNEQFF. The DNA for the CDR3 is TGTGCCAGCAGCCAAGTCGGCGGGAGTTACAATGAGCAGTTCTTC. V is TRBV4-2 and J is TRBJ2-1; 7 positions match TRBD2. Germline values: CDR1 LGHNA, CDR2 YNFKEQ. The CDR3 has 15 residues. V lost 1 base and J lost 4; bases outside the gene matches: 4.

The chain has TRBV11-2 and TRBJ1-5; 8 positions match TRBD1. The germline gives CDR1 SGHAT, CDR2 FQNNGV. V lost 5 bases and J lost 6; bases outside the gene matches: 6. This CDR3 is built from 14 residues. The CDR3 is CASSPQGGGQPQHF. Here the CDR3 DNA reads TGTGCCAGCAGCCCACAGGGGGGTGGTCAGCCCCAGCATTTT.

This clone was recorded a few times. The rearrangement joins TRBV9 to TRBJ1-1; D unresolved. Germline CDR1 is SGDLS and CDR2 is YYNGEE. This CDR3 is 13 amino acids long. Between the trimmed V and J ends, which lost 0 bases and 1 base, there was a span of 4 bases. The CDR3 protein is CASSVGANTEAFF. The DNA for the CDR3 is TGTGCCAGCAGCGTAGGGGCGAACACTGAAGCTTTCTTT.

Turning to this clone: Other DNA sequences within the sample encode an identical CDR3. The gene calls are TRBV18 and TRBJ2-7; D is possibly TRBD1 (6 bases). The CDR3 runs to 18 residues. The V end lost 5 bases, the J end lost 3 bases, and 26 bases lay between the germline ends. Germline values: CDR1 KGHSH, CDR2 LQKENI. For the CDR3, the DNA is TGTGCCAGCTCATCCAAGACAGGATCGCTCGGCCCCCTCTACGAGCAGTACTTC. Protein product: CASSSKTGSLGPLYEQYF.